Listed below are T cell receptor beta chains from one sample, sequenced in a study of shared clonotypes between healthy human individuals. The table came from immunoSEQ multiplex PCR; TCRdb's copy has only in-frame clones and leaves some out. The data contain about 2.4 million clones, roughly 93% of them singletons. The sequenced material came from naive CD4+ T cells from PBMCs. The receptors were sampled from a man younger than 30 in good health. Some clones in this sample may be carry-over from other donors' samples. Each CDR3 is given with its conserved first and last residue. The D gene is left open where the match is weak. Some rows mark clone size as missing; the rest say once, few, many or name a class of expanded clone.

J gene: TRBJ2-4
D gene: .
clone size: .
V gene: TRBV19
CDR3 protein: CASALREALGSRATIAKNIQYF
CDR3 DNA: TGTGCCAGTGCTCTTAGGGAGGCCCTGGGATCGAGGGCCACAATAGCCAAAAACATTCAGTACTTC

J gene: TRBJ2-4
D gene: TRBD2
clone size: .
V gene: TRBV19
CDR3 protein: CASTLFVGRERRGNIQYF
CDR3 DNA: TGTGCCAGTACCTTGTTTGTGGGGCGGGAGCGGAGGGGAAACATTCAGTACTTC

J gene: TRBJ2-7
D gene: .
clone size: .
V gene: TRBV28
CDR3 protein: CASSTRIPYEQYF
CDR3 DNA: TGTGCCAGCAGCACTCGCATCCCGTACGAGCAGTACTTC

J gene: TRBJ1-1
D gene: .
clone size: .
V gene: TRBV14
CDR3 protein: CASSPTRFEAFF
CDR3 DNA: TGTGCCAGCAGCCCGACCAGGTTCGAAGCTTTCTTT

J gene: TRBJ2-1
D gene: .
clone size: .
V gene: TRBV21-1
CDR3 protein: CASSKFSRWTMNEQFF
CDR3 DNA: TGTGCCAGCAGCAAATTTAGCAGGTGGACAATGAATGAGCAGTTCTTC

J gene: TRBJ2-6
D gene: .
clone size: once
V gene: TRBV28
CDR3 protein: CASSFQGSGANVLTF
CDR3 DNA: TGTGCCAGCAGTTTCCAGGGTTCTGGGGCCAACGTCCTGACTTTC

J gene: TRBJ2-7
D gene: TRBD2
clone size: .
V gene: TRBV18
CDR3 protein: CASSPSTSEYEQYF
CDR3 DNA: TGTGCCAGCTCACCATCCACTAGCGAATACGAGCAGTACTTC

J gene: TRBJ2-7
D gene: TRBD2
clone size: .
V gene: TRBV25-1
CDR3 protein: CASSALAGEDEQYF
CDR3 DNA: TGTGCCAGCAGCGCGCTAGCGGGAGAGGACGAGCAGTACTTC

J gene: TRBJ1-5
D gene: .
clone size: .
V gene: TRBV2
CDR3 protein: CASSPLSNQPQHF
CDR3 DNA: TGTGCCAGCTCACCCCTCAGCAATCAGCCCCAGCATTTT

J gene: TRBJ2-1
D gene: .
clone size: .
V gene: TRBV5-4
CDR3 protein: CASSSGGRGGSYNEQFF
CDR3 DNA: TGTGCCAGCAGCTCCGGGGGGCGGGGAGGCTCCTACAATGAGCAGTTCTTC

J gene: TRBJ2-3
D gene: TRBD2
clone size: .
V gene: TRBV27
CDR3 protein: CASSLGTSGSFGTDTQYF
CDR3 DNA: TGTGCCAGCAGTTTAGGGACTAGCGGGAGTTTTGGCACAGATACGCAGTATTTT

J gene: TRBJ2-5
D gene: .
clone size: .
V gene: TRBV6-6
CDR3 protein: CASSYRSGQETQYF
CDR3 DNA: TGTGCCAGCAGTTACCGTAGCGGCCAAGAGACCCAGTACTTC

J gene: TRBJ1-6
D gene: .
clone size: .
V gene: TRBV4-2
CDR3 protein: CASSQENPRSYNSPLHF
CDR3 DNA: TGTGCCAGCAGCCAAGAAAATCCCAGGTCCTATAATTCACCCCTCCACTTT